This T cell receptor (beta chain) was observed in a study of cytomegalovirus exposure and HLA in healthy donors. Study-wide background: HLA-typed donors were the source of around 85 million unique TCRs held in an early data release. Among some 400 genotyped donors, 65% to 90% fell in the Caucasian-associated ancestry cluster. Whole-study results and caveats: Cytomegalovirus-associated TCR beta chains were listed, numbering over 150. Per a prior analysis, the majority of TCR beta V segments were productive roughly 87% or roughly 30% of the time.

CDR3 length equals 15 residues. From germline, CDR1 is SEHNR and CDR2 FQNEAQ (reference sequence). With 60 Vbeta and 13 Jbeta primers, the PCR was carried out. Measured with immunoSEQ multiplex PCR; TCRdb has only the in-frame clones, and not every one. The sample contains 100,000 to 150,000 clones, roughly four fifths of which appear only once. As to this clone: Its antigen is undetermined. Sequence at one end of the junction differs from germline and may be a read error.

The V gene is TRBV7-9, the J gene TRBJ2-5; TRBD2 matches at 8 bases. The material sequenced was PBMCs. This clonotype originated in a man in his fifties or sixties in good health and CMV-seronegative. CDR3 amino acids: CSSRGPGGGRETQYF. CDR3 DNA: TGTTCCAGCAGGGGCCCCGGGGGGGGACGGGAGACCCAGTACTTC.